This T cell receptor beta chain was documented in a study of identifying expanded T cells in peripheral blood. Turning to this clone: Its matching antigen is unknown.

Study outcomes and limitations: Differentially abundant clones: 1 to 1.5 between replicates, 16.4 at 2 to 3 weeks, 19 to 20 at four.

Produced via immunoSEQ multiplex PCR; TCRdb's table is partial and in-frame only. The sample lists approximately 59,000 clones, around nine tenths occurring once. The receptor's source is a person aged 18 to 75 in good health. The sample consisted of blood.

CDR3 DNA sequence: TGTGCCACCAGTCGGGCAGGGCTGGATACCGGGGAGCTGTTTTTT. Protein sequence: CATSRAGLDTGELFF. The chain carries TRBV15 and TRBJ2-2; TRBD1 is a possible D gene (5 bases). CDR3 length: 15 residues. Trimming left V 6 bases short and J 5 bases short, with 16 bases between. The germline V gene has CDR1 LNHNV and CDR2 YYDKDF (reference sequence).